This T cell receptor beta chain was recorded in a study of post-analysis software for immune sequencing data. On the study more broadly: As for disease course, relapsing-remitting, secondary progressive and progressive-relapsing multiple sclerosis were all included. Findings and caveats of the study: In patients, TRBV5-6, TRBV5-1 and TRBV20-1 belonged to roughly five TRBV segments found more frequently than in controls. By F measure, samples from a shared preparation batch strongly co-clustered. Normalized Chao1 diversity in multiple sclerosis patients fell significantly below that of controls.

The CDR3 consists of 13 residues. Germline CDR1 and CDR2: MNHEY and SVGAGI. The ends lost 2 bases at V and 4 bases at J; junction bases unmatched: 1. With regard to this clonotype: Its target is not known.

TCR beta cDNA libraries had unique molecular identifiers. Starting from approximately 0.95 to 9.8 million T cells, the study yielded 460,000 or so cDNA molecules. One entry per CDR3 protein, called by TCRdb with MiXCR from the PCR reads. The table shows under 900,000 distinct CDR3 sequences, with roughly 58% occurring only once. The receptor was derived from a girl aged 10 to 17 with multiple sclerosis. What was sequenced was blood. The genes are TRBV6-5 and TRBJ1-2, with 7 bases aligning to TRBD1. CDR3 amino acids: CASSYGQVYGYTF. CDR3 bases: TGTGCCAGCAGTTACGGACAGGTCTATGGCTACACCTTC.